These 16 T cell receptor beta chains were sequenced from one sample in a study of blood T cell repertoires in COVID-19. The method was immunoSEQ multiplex PCR; TCRdb's version includes in-frame clones alone and lacks a portion of them. The table lists around 270,000 clones, roughly 91% of them singletons. Sequenced material: peripheral blood. Receptor source: a young man with acute or convalescent COVID-19.

The J gene is TRBJ2-5, the V gene TRBV6-1, with 8 bases aligning to TRBD2. With 3 bases clipped from V and 5 bases from J, the junction kept 8 bases outside the gene matches. Germline V gene sequence: CDR1 MNHNS, CDR2 SASEGT. The CDR3 extends over 15 amino acids. The CDR3 is CASSDRRGGLETQYF. The DNA for the CDR3 is TGTGCCAGCAGTGATCGTCGGGGGGGCTTGGAGACCCAGTACTTC.

The gene calls are TRBV7-2 and TRBJ1-5; D gene unclear. CDR3 size: 15 residues. Germline CDR1 SGHTA, CDR2 FQGNSA. The germline V and J ends were trimmed by 3 bases and 0 bases, with 9 bases remaining between them. The CDR3 reads CASSFAVNSNQPQHF. CDR3 nucleotide sequence: TGTGCCAGCAGCTTCGCGGTCAATAGCAATCAGCCCCAGCATTTT.

This chain links TRBV5-1 with TRBJ2-5; 10 bases align to TRBD2. CDR3 size: 16 residues. Germline trimming cut 0 bases from V and 0 bases from J; bases unmatched to any gene: 2. The V gene's germline CDR1 is SGHRS and CDR2 YFSETQ. The DNA of the CDR3 is TGCGCCAGCAGCTTGGGGACTAGCGGCTACCAAGAGACCCAGTACTTC. Amino acid sequence: CASSLGTSGYQETQYF. Supplemented by reference TRBV5-1 and TRBJ2-5, the full variable domain reads KAGVTQTPRYLIKTRGQQVTLSCSPISGHRSVSWYQQTPGQGLQFLFEYFSETQRNKGNFPGRFSGRQFSNSRSEMNVSTLELGDSALYLCASSLGTSGYQETQYFGPGTRLLVL.

The V and J genes are TRBV18 and TRBJ1-1; D may be TRBD1 (5 bases). The CDR3 covers 15 residues. CDR1 KGHSH and CDR2 LQKENI come from the germline V gene. The ends were cut back, 3 bases at V and 4 bases at J, with 15 bases in the middle. Written as DNA, the CDR3 is TGTGCCAGCTCACCTAGTTCGGGGGTCTTCACTGAAGCTTTCTTT. Translated, it gives CASSPSSGVFTEAFF.

V gene TRBV28 combines with J gene TRBJ2-3; TRBD2 matches at 9 bases. The J segment lost 8 bases and the V segment lost 4 bases, leaving 10 bases of the junction unmatched. This CDR3 contains 15 residues. Per the germline V gene, CDR1 is MDHEN and CDR2 is SYDVKM. CDR3 in amino acids: CASSYSGGLQGTQYF. CDR3 DNA: TGTGCCAGCAGTTATAGCGGGGGCCTCCAGGGTACGCAGTATTTT.

This clone was seen more than once but under ten times. The gene calls are TRBV28 and TRBJ1-4; D not certain. The CDR3 spans 12 residues. The germline CDR1 and CDR2 sequences are MDHEN and SYDVKM. V was pared by 7 bases and J by 1 base, with 4 bases between. CDR3 sequence reads: CASTLTNEKLFF. The CDR3 region has the DNA TGTGCCAGCACCCTAACTAATGAAAAACTGTTTTTT.

The chain carries TRBV18 and TRBJ1-2; TRBD1 aligns across 8 bases. The CDR3 consists of 13 residues. The V and J ends lost 6 bases and 4 bases, in that order; junction bases with no gene match: 4. Germline V gives CDR1 KGHSH, CDR2 LQKENI. CDR3: CASSQGAAYGYTF. CDR3 in DNA: TGTGCCAGCTCGCAGGGGGCCGCCTATGGCTACACCTTC.

The chain has TRBV4-2 and TRBJ2-7; TRBD1 aligns across 9 bases. Germline CDR1 LGHNA, CDR2 YNFKEQ. The V gene end was trimmed by 4 bases and the J gene end by 3 bases; junction bases not matched to a gene: 4. The CDR3 covers 14 residues. CDR3 protein: CASSPGTGIYEQYF. CDR3 DNA: TGTGCCAGCAGCCCCGGGACAGGGATCTACGAGCAGTACTTC.

The genes are TRBV9 and TRBJ1-1; 10 bases fit TRBD1. Germline V gene sequence: CDR1 SGDLS, CDR2 YYNGEE. J gave up 2 bases and V 3 bases, and 7 bases lay outside the gene matches. This CDR3 is 16 amino acids long. The CDR3 here is CASSADRGLRNTEAFF. The CDR3 DNA is TGTGCCAGCAGCGCCGACAGGGGGCTTAGAAACACTGAAGCTTTCTTT. The full variable domain, completed using reference TRBV9 and TRBJ1-1, is DSGVTQTPKHLITATGQRVTLRCSPRSGDLSVYWYQQSLDQGLQFLIQYYNGEERAKGNILERFSAQQFPDLHSELNLSSLELGDSALYFCASSADRGLRNTEAFFGQGTRLTVV.

The rearrangement uses TRBV3-1 (or the pseudogene TRBV3-2) and TRBJ1-1; D is ambiguous. Deletions cut 4 bases from V and 4 bases from J, with 10 bases between. CDR3 length: 13 amino acids. Germline CDR1 and CDR2: LGHDT and YNNKEL (reference sequence). The CDR3: CASSLLSGTEAFF. The CDR3 DNA reads TGTGCCAGCAGCCTCCTTTCGGGCACTGAAGCTTTCTTT.

The chain is built from TRBV20-1 and TRBJ2-7, with D unresolved. The CDR3 loop spans 11 amino acids. The V end was cut by 5 bases, the J end by 2 bases, with 7 bases between. Germline CDR1 and CDR2: DFQATT and SNEGSKA (reference sequence). The CDR3 bases are TGCAGTGCTCCCCCGGCCTACGAGCAGTACTTC. The encoded protein is CSAPPAYEQYF.

The chain joins TRBV19 to TRBJ2-1; TRBD1 matches 7 bases. V was clipped by 7 bases and J by 5 bases; unmatched bases: 8. Germline V gene sequence: CDR1 LNHDA, CDR2 SQIVND (reference sequence). The CDR3 contains 14 residues. The CDR3 region has the DNA TGTGCCAGTACCTCCCGGGACAGTCACAATGAGCAGTTCTTC. It is translated as CASTSRDSHNEQFF.

The chain combines TRBV6-2 or TRBV6-3 with TRBJ1-2; no clear D. V was clipped by 0 bases and J by 5 bases, with 7 bases between them. This CDR3 comprises 13 residues. In germline, CDR1 is MNHEY, CDR2 SVGEGT. DNA for the CDR3: TGTGCCAGCAGTTACTCTTTCTCTTATGGCTACACCTTC. It yields the protein CASSYSFSYGYTF.

CDR3 sequence: CASSLVRVNTEAFF. The CDR3 coding sequence is TGCGCCAGCAGCTTGGTTAGAGTGAACACTGAAGCTTTCTTT. The V and J genes are TRBV5-1 and TRBJ1-1; no definite D call. Germline-derived CDR1 and CDR2 are SGHRS and YFSETQ. Trimming left V 0 bases short and J 0 bases short, with 6 bases between. The CDR3 consists of 14 residues.

The chain has TRBV18 and TRBJ2-1, with D perhaps matching TRBD2 (5 bases). V lost 1 base and J 8 bases, leaving 9 bases between the germline ends. The germline CDR1 and CDR2 sequences are KGHSH and LQKENI. The CDR3 totals 13 residues. CDR3 in amino acids: CASSPLIGDEQFF. As DNA, the CDR3 is TGTGCCAGCTCACCACTCATCGGGGATGAGCAGTTCTTC.

This clone was seen a single time. J is TRBJ2-7 and V is TRBV24-1; weak D call: TRBD2 (7 bases). The CDR3 contains 17 residues. The V gene's germline CDR1 is KGHDR and CDR2 SFDVKD. V was trimmed by 8 bases and J by 5 bases, leaving 27 bases between them. The CDR3 DNA reads TGTGCCACCAACCGCTCCCTTAGGGGGAGGGCCGTGAACGAGCAGTACTTC. Encoded protein: CATNRSLRGRAVNEQYF.